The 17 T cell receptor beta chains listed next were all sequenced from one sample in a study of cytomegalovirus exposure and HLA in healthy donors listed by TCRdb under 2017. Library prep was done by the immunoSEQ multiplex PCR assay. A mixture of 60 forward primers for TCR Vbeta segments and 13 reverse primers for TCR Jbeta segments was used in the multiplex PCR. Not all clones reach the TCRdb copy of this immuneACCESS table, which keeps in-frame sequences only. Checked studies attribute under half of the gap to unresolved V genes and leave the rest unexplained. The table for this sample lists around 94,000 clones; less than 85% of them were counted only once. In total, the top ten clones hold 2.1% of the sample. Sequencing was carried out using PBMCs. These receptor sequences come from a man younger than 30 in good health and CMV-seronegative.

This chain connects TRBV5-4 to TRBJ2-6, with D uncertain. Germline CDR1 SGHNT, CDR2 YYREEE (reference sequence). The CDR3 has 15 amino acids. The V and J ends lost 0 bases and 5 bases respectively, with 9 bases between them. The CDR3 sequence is CASSLAQTRANVLTF. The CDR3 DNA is TGTGCCAGCAGCTTGGCACAGACCCGGGCCAACGTCCTGACTTTC. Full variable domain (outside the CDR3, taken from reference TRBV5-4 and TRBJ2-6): ETGVTQSPTHLIKTRGQQVTLRCSSQSGHNTVSWYQQALGQGPQFIFQYYREEENGRGNFPPRFSGLQFPNYSSELNVNALELDDSALYLCASSLAQTRANVLTFGAGSRLTVL.

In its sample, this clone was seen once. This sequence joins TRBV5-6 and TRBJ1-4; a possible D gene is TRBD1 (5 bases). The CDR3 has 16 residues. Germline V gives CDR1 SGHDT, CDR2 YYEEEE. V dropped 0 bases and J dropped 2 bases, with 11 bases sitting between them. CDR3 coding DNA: TGTGCCAGCAGCTTGGACAGGTCTGGGACTAATGAAAAACTGTTTTTT. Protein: CASSLDRSGTNEKLFF.

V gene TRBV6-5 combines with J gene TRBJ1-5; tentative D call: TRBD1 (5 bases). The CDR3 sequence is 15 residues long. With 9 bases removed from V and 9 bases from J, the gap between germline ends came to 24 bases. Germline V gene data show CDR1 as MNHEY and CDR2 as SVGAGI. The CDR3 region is CARLQGWGTRRPQHF. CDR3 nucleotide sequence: TGTGCCAGACTCCAGGGTTGGGGAACCCGTAGGCCCCAGCATTTT.

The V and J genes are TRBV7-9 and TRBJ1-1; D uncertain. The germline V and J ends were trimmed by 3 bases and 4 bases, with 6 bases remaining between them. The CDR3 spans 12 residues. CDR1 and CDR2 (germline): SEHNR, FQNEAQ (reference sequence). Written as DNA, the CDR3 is TGTGCCAGCAGCTTCAGCGGCACTGAAGCTTTCTTT. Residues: CASSFSGTEAFF.

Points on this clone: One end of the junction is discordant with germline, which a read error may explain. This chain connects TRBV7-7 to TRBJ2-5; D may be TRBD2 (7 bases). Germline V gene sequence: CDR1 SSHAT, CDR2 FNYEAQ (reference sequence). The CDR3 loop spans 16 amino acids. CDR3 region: CASSFGEGVGGETQYF. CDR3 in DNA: TGTGCTAGCAGCTTCGGGGAGGGTGTAGGGGGAGAGACCCAGTACTTC.

The CDR3 DNA follows: TGTGCCAGCTCACCATTCCTAGCGGGAGATACGCAGTATTTT. Protein sequence: CASSPFLAGDTQYF. V gene TRBV18 combines with J gene TRBJ2-3, with 8 bases fitting TRBD2. The trim removed 2 bases at V and 5 bases at J, leaving 3 bases unmatched. Germline V CDR1 and CDR2: KGHSH, LQKENI. CDR3 length: 14 amino acids.

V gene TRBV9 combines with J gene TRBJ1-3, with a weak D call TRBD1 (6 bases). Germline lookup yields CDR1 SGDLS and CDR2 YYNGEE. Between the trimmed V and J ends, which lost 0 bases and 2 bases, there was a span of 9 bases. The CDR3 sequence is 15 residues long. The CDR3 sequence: CASSVVGGPGNTIYF. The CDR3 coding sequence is TGTGCCAGCAGCGTAGTCGGGGGGCCTGGAAACACCATATATTTT.

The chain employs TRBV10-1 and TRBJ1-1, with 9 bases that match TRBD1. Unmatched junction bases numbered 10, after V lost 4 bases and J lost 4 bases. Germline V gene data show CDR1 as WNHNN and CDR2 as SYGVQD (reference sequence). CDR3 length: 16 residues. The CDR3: CASSGGTGRGGTEAFF. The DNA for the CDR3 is TGCGCCAGCAGTGGTGGGACAGGGCGCGGCGGCACTGAAGCTTTCTTT.

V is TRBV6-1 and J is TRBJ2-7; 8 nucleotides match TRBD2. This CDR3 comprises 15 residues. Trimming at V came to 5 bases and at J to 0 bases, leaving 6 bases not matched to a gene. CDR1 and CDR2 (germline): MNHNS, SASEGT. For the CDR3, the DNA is TGTGCCAGCAGTCAGTCCGCGGGAGGCTCCTACGAGCAGTACTTC. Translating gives CASSQSAGGSYEQYF.

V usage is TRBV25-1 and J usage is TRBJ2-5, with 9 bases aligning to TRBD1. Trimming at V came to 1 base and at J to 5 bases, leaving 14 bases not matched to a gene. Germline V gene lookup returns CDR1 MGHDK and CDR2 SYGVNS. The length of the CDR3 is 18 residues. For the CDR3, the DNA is TGTGCCAGCAGTGAATTCGGGACAGGGAAAAGAATTGACGAGACCCAGTACTTC. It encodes CASSEFGTGKRIDETQYF.

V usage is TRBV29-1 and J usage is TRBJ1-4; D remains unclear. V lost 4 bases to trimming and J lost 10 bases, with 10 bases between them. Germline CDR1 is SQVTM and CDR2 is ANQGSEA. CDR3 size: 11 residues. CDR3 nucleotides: TGCAGCGTTGGAGGCCCCGGAAAACTGTTTTTT. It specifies CSVGGPGKLFF.

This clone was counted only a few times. This CDR3 reads CASRGNNYGYTF. Written as DNA, the CDR3 is TGTGCCAGCCGTGGTAATAACTATGGCTACACCTTC. This chain links TRBV6-1 with TRBJ1-2; D gene unclear. Germline V gives CDR1 MNHNS, CDR2 SASEGT. Trimming stripped 8 bases from V and 1 base from J, with 8 bases between. The CDR3 contains 12 residues.

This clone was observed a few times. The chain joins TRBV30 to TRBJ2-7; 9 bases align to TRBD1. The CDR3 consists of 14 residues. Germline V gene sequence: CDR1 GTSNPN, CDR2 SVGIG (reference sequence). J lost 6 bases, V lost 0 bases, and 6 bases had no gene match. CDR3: CAWSVRDRVGEQYF. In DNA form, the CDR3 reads TGTGCCTGGAGTGTACGGGACAGGGTAGGCGAGCAGTACTTC. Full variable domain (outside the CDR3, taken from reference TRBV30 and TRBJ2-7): SQTIHQWPATLVQPVGSPLSLECTVEGTSNPNLYWYRQAAGRGLQLLFYSVGIGQISSEVPQNLSASRPQDRQFILSSKKLLLSDSGFYLCAWSVRDRVGEQYFGPGTRLTVT.

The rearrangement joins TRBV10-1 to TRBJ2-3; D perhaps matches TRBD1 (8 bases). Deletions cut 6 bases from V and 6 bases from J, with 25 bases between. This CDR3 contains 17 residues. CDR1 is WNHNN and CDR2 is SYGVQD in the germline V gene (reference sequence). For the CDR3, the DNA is TGCGCCAGCAGCACAGGACAGGGAGCAACTAGCGATGATACGCAGTATTTT. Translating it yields CASSTGQGATSDDTQYF.

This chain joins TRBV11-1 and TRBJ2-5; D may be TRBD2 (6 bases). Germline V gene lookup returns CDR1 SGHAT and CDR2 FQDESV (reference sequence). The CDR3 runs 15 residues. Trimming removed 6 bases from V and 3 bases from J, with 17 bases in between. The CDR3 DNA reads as TGTGCCAGCAGAATGGACCCGCGGGGTGAAGAGACCCAGTACTTC. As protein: CASRMDPRGEETQYF.

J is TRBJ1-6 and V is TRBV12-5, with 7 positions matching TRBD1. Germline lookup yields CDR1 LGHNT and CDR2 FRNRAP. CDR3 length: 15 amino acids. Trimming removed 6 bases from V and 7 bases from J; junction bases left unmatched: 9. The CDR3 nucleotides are TGTGCTAGTGGCCCTCCCGGGACAGCAAATTCACCCCTCCACTTT. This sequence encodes CASGPPGTANSPLHF.

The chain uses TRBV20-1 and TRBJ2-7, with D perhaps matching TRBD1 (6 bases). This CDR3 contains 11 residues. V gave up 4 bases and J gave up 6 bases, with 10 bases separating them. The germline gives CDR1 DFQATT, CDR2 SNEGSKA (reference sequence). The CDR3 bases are TGCAGTGCTACAGGGGTGGGCGAGCAGTACTTC. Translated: CSATGVGEQYF.